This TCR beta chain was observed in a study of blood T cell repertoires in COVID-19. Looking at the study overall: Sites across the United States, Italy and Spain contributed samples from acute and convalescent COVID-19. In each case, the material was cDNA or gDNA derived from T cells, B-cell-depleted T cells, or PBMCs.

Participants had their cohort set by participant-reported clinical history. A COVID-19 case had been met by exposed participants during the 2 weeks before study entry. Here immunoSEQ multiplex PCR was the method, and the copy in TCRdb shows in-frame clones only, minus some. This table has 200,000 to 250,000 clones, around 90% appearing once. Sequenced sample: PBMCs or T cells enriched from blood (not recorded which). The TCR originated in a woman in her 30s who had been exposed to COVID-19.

CDR3 DNA: TGTGCCAGCAACGGGGTATCGAGGAATGAGCAGTTCTTC. Its translation is CASNGVSRNEQFF. V usage is TRBV28 and J usage is TRBJ2-1, with D tentatively TRBD2 (5 bases). From germline, CDR1 is MDHEN and CDR2 SYDVKM. The germline V and J ends were trimmed by 7 bases and 7 bases, with 14 bases remaining between them. There are 13 residues in the CDR3.